This T cell receptor beta chain was retrieved from a study of blood T cell repertoires in COVID-19. The overall study: The United States, Italy and Spain were the sources of the acute and convalescent COVID-19 samples.

The study recruited people aged roughly 18 to 95 years across about 25 US areas. Participants had their cohort set by participant-reported clinical history. Per the original data handling: How many nucleated cells were present was estimated from reference gene primer amplification. Sequencing used immunoSEQ multiplex PCR; TCRdb keeps in-frame clones, though not all of them. V and J calls plus clone size are reproduced from that table; the DNA served to infer D and trimming. The table lists 350,000 or so clones, 86% of them singletons. The CDR3 has 15 residues. V was shortened by 6 bases and J by 6 bases, with 17 bases between the two germline ends. CDR1 SGHAT and CDR2 FQNNGV come from the germline V gene.

The origin of this receptor is a woman aged 40 to 49 with acute COVID-19. The chain carries TRBV11-2 and TRBJ2-2; D may be TRBD1 (5 bases). The sample comprised PBMCs or T cells enriched from blood (not recorded which). The CDR3 nucleotides are TGTGCCAGCAGAAAACAGGTCGGGCTCGCCGGGGAGCTGTTTTTT. Residues: CASRKQVGLAGELFF.